The entry below gives a single T cell receptor (beta chain) sequence along with its context. This sample was taken from a study of shared T cell receptors in the human thymus. Germline V lookup: CDR1 ENHRY, CDR2 SYGVKD. Between the trimmed V and J ends, which lost 3 bases and 10 bases, there was a span of 10 bases. This CDR3 has 12 residues. TCRdb's table, derived via immunoSEQ multiplex PCR, lists solely in-frame clones and lacks some. Found here are hundreds of thousands of clones, more than 75% of them singletons; the top ten hold 0.0085% to 0.012%. The data also belong to a second study, concerning human thymus T cells. That work adds: Thymic resections from corrective heart surgery supplied the tissue. An apparent bias in V and J gene usage was seen in thymic and blood repertoires. Unrelated individuals reportedly shared highly overlapping thymic TCR repertoires.

The sequenced sample was thymocytes. The chain employs TRBV10-3 and TRBJ1-5; weak D call: TRBD1 (6 bases). The sequence was obtained from a boy in the first two years of life with a congenital heart defect. CDR3 protein: CAISDRGGPQHF. The CDR3 DNA follows: TGTGCCATCAGTGACAGGGGTGGACCCCAGCATTTT.